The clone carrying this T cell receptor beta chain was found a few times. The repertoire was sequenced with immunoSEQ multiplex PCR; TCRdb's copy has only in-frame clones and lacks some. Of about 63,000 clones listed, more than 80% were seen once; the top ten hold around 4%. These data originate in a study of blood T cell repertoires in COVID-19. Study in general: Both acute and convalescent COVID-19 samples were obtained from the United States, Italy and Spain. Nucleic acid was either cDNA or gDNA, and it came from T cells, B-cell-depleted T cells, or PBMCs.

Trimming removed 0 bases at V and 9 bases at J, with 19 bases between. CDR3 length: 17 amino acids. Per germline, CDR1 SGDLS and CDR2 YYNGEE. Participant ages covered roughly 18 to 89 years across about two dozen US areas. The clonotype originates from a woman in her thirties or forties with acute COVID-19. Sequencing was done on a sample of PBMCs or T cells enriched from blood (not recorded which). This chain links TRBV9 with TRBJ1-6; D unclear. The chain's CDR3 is CASSVEAAGNYGSPLHF. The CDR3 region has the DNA TGTGCCAGCAGCGTAGAGGCGGCGGGGAATTACGGTTCACCCCTCCACTTT.